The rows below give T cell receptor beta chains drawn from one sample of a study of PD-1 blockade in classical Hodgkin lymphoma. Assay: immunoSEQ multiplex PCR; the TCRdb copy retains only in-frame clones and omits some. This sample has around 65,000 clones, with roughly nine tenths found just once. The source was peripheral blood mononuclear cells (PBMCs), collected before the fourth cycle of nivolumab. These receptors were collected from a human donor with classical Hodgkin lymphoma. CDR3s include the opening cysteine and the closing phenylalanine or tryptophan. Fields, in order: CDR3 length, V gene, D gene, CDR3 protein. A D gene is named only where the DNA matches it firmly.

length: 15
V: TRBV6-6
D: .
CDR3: CASSYVSGAQGEAFF

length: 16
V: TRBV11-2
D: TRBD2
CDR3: CASSPGLAGTVGEQFF

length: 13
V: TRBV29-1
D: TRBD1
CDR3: CSGRQGAGETQYF

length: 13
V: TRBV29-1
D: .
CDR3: CSVKGATNEKLFF

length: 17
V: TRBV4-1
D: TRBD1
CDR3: CASSPPGQGLSNQPQHF

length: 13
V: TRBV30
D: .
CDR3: CAWSYLQGDEQFF

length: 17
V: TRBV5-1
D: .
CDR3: CASSLVEGRVSNQPQHF

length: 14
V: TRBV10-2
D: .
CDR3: CASSEDRSSYEQYF

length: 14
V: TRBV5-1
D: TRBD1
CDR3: CASTRDRPTGELFF

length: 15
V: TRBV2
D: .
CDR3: CASSARWQGNYEQYF

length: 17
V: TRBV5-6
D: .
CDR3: CASSYNLGESSNQPQHF

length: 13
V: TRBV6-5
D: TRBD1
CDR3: CASSATGDTEAFF

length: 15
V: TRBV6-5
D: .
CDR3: CASSYSVLMNTEAFF

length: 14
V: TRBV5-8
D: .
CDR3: CASSLEGPRAEAFF

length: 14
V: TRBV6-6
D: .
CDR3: CASSYSKSLAEQYF

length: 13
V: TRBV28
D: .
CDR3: CASSLAWDQPQHF

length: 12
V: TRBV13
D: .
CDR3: CASSKEENEQFF

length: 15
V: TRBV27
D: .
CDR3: CASSLVWQRPFPQHF

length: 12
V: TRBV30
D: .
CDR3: CASGRKSYGYTF

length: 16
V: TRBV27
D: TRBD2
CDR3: CASTSYGSGDTDTQYF

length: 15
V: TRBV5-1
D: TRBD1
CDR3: CASRPDRLRTGELFF

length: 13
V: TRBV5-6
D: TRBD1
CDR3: CASSQDRGYGYTF

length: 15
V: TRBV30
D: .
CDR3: CAWSVAQHSNQPQHF

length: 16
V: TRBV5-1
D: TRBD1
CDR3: CASSLGTGAMNTEAFF

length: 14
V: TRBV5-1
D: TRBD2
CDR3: CASSSTSGGASQYF

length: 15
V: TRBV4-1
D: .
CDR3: CASSQGPGTSYEQYF

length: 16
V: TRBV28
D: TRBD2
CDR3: CASSSNGGAVLYEQYF

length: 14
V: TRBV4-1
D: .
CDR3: CASSQVLNSYEQYF

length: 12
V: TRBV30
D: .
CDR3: CAWSAGGLYLFF

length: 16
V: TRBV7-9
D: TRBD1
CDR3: CASSLEPGQLNSPLHF

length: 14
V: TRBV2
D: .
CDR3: CASSEIGGGPEQYF

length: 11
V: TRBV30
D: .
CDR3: CAWSSRTEAFF

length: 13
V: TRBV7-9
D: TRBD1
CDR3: CARSRDRGQPQHF

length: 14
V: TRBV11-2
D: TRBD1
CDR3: CASSWGQGLYEQYF

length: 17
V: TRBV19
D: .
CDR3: CASRRRLARGIGETQYF

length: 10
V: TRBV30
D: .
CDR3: CAWGGHGQYF

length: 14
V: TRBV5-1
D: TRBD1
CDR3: CASSDRAAGNTIYF